These 18 T cell receptor beta chains were sequenced from one sample in a study of T-cell reconstitution after alpha-beta-depleted transplantation in children. Unique molecular identifiers were incorporated during preparation of the TCRbeta library. TCRdb called the PCR reads again in MiXCR, with one record for every CDR3 protein. The sample gives 200,000 to 300,000 distinct CDR3 sequences, around 12% of which show up once; approximately 2.9% is in the top ten. The specimen was PBMCs from the stem cell graft donor, collected from the stem cell graft. The receptor source for this set is a human donor who donated a stem cell graft to a child with acute lymphoblastic leukemia.

This clonotype has ten or more counts. V usage is TRBV27 and J usage is TRBJ1-5; D gene uncertain. Germline V gene data show CDR1 as MNHEY and CDR2 as SMNVEV (reference sequence). The CDR3 loop spans 13 amino acids. Trimming pared 2 bases from V and 5 bases from J, leaving 7 bases between. CDR3 sequence (DNA): TGTGCCAGCAGTTTAGGATGGGATCAGCCCCAGCATTTT. The encoded protein is CASSLGWDQPQHF.

This clonotype was seen at least ten times. This CDR3 reads CSVTGPYYEQYF. As DNA, the CDR3 is TGCAGCGTTACGGGGCCTTATTACGAGCAGTACTTC. V gene TRBV29-1 combines with J gene TRBJ2-7, with D perhaps given as TRBD1 or TRBD2 (5 bases each). Germline assignment: CDR1 SQVTM and CDR2 ANQGSEA. The V end was cut by 5 bases, the J end by 4 bases, with 12 bases between. The CDR3 has 12 residues.

This clonotype occurred a few times. The rearrangement links TRBV20-1 to TRBJ2-1, with D tentatively TRBD2 (5 bases). The CDR3 has 14 residues. Trimming shortened V by 0 bases and J by 10 bases, and 16 bases separated the two germline ends. CDR1 and CDR2 from the germline V gene are DFQATT and SNEGSKA (reference sequence). The CDR3 coding sequence is TGCAGTGCTAGAGACGAGGGCCTGATCGGGGAGCAGTTCTTC. This codes for CSARDEGLIGEQFF.

This clonotype appeared many times. The chain uses TRBV5-1 and TRBJ1-1; tentative D call: TRBD1 (5 bases). Germline-derived CDR1 and CDR2 are SGHRS and YFSETQ. V lost 2 bases and J 4 bases, leaving 9 bases between the germline ends. CDR3 length equals 13 residues. The CDR3 DNA reads TGCGCCAGCAGCTTCTGGGGCGGCACTGAAGCTTTCTTT. Amino acid sequence: CASSFWGGTEAFF.

In this sample, this clonotype turned up many times. The chain employs TRBV12-3 or TRBV12-4 and TRBJ2-5; no clear D. The V end lost 3 bases, the J end lost 3 bases, and 8 bases lay between the germline ends. The CDR3 is 13 residues long. CDR3 sequence (DNA): TGTGCCAGCAGTTTTCGCCTAGAAGAGACCCAGTACTTC. It translates to CASSFRLEETQYF.

This clonotype was observed many times. The V call is TRBV28, the J call TRBJ1-2, with TRBD1 matching over 10 bases. Germline V CDR1 and CDR2: MDHEN, SYDVKM. Trimming took 4 bases from V and 4 from J; bases not matched to a gene: 9. The CDR3 covers 16 residues. The CDR3, as DNA: TGTGCCAGCAGTTCTCCCTCGACAGGGGGCGGCTATGGCTACACCTTC. Protein: CASSSPSTGGGYGYTF.

This clonotype was observed many times. This chain uses TRBV6-2 or TRBV6-3 with TRBJ2-4; 7 nucleotides match TRBD1. V lost 7 bases, J lost 0 bases, and 6 bases stayed unmatched. Germline-derived CDR1 and CDR2 are MNHEY and SVGEGT. The CDR3 is 15 amino acids. The CDR3 loop is CASKTGQLAKNIQYF. The CDR3 DNA is TGTGCCAGCAAGACAGGGCAACTAGCCAAAAACATTCAGTACTTC.

This clonotype was counted many times. At one end the junction does not follow the germline gene, possibly because of a read error. The chain employs TRBV7-9 and TRBJ2-7, with no clear D. The CDR3 covers 12 residues. CDR1 SEHNR and CDR2 FQNEAQ come from the germline V gene (reference sequence). CDR3 region: CASTLRSDAQYF. The CDR3 region has the DNA TGTGCCAGCACCTTACGATCGGACGCCCAGTACTTC. Full variable domain (missing parts from reference TRBV7-9 and TRBJ2-7): DTGVSQNPRHKITKRGQNVTFRCDPISEHNRLYWYRQTLGQGPEFLTYFQNEAQLEKSRLLSDRFSAERPKGSFSTLEIQRTEQGDSAMYLCASTLRSDAQYFGPGTRLTVT.

This clonotype was picked up many times. The chain has TRBV5-1 and TRBJ2-3; D gene unclear. Per the germline V gene, CDR1 is SGHRS and CDR2 is YFSETQ. V dropped 4 bases and J dropped 2 bases, with 11 bases sitting between them. CDR3 length: 14 amino acids. CDR3 sequence (DNA): TGCGCCAGCAGCATCGAGATCACCACAGATACGCAGTATTTT. Its translation: CASSIEITTDTQYF. Supplemented by reference TRBV5-1 and TRBJ2-3, the full variable domain reads KAGVTQTPRYLIKTRGQQVTLSCSPISGHRSVSWYQQTPGQGLQFLFEYFSETQRNKGNFPGRFSGRQFSNSRSEMNVSTLELGDSALYLCASSIEITTDTQYFGPGTRLTVL.

This clonotype was counted at least ten times. This rearrangement joins TRBV9 to TRBJ2-6, with D possibly TRBD2 on 5 matching bases. The V end lost 0 bases, the J end lost 2 bases, and 6 bases lay between the germline ends. Germline loops: CDR1 SGDLS, CDR2 YYNGEE. The CDR3 spans 15 residues. CDR3: CASSVVGAGANVLTF. In nucleotides, the CDR3 is TGTGCCAGCAGCGTAGTCGGGGCTGGGGCCAACGTCCTGACTTTC.

This clonotype showed up many times. The V and J genes are TRBV5-1 and TRBJ2-7; weak D call: TRBD1 (5 bases). Per the germline V gene, CDR1 is SGHRS and CDR2 is YFSETQ. V was clipped by 1 base and J by 5 bases, with 13 bases between them. The CDR3 is made up of 14 amino acids. The CDR3 DNA sequence: TGCGCCAGCAGCTTGAGCCAGGGAAAAGACGAGCAGTACTTC. Its translation: CASSLSQGKDEQYF.

The table lists this clonotype with many counts. The chain couples TRBV4-3 to TRBJ2-7; D is possibly TRBD1 (5 bases). The CDR3 has 14 residues. Between the trimmed V and J ends, which lost 1 base and 2 bases, there was a span of 9 bases. The germline CDR1 and CDR2 sequences are LGHNA and YSLEER. CDR3: CASSQGRAPYEQYF. CDR3 nucleotide sequence: TGCGCCAGCAGCCAAGGCAGGGCCCCCTACGAGCAGTACTTC.

This clonotype was recorded at least ten times. CDR3 in amino acids: CAAGEAASTDTQYF. The CDR3 region has the DNA TGTGCCGCCGGAGAGGCAGCTAGCACAGATACGCAGTATTTT. V usage is TRBV12-3 or TRBV12-4 and J usage is TRBJ2-3; no firm D call. V lost 11 bases to trimming and J lost 0 bases, with 15 bases between them. The CDR3 loop spans 14 amino acids.

Comment on this clonotype: A read error is possible here, since a much larger clone lies one base away. J is TRBJ2-1 and V is TRBV20-1, with 8 positions matching TRBD1. Germline-derived CDR1 and CDR2 are DFQATT and SNEGSKA (reference sequence). The CDR3 runs 17 residues. The CDR3 sequence is CSASLPGGLGSYNQQFF. The CDR3 DNA reads TGCAGTGCTAGTCTGCCAGGGGGCCTGGGCTCCTACAATCAGCAGTTCTTC.

The chain links TRBV19 to TRBJ2-1; TRBD1 matches at 8 bases. CDR1 and CDR2 from the germline V gene are LNHDA and SQIVND (reference sequence). The CDR3 is 14 amino acids. V trimming: 5 bases; J trimming: 6 bases; junction bases outside the gene matches: 6. CDR3 sequence (DNA): TGTGCCAGTAGTTTCGGACAGGGTGGCAATGAGCAGTTCTTC. Translation: CASSFGQGGNEQFF. Drawing the rest from reference TRBV19 and TRBJ2-1, the complete variable domain is DGGITQSPKYLFRKEGQNVTLSCEQNLNHDAMYWYRQDPGQGLRLIYYSQIVNDFQKGDIAEGYSVSREKKESFPLTVTSAQKNPTAFYLCASSFGQGGNEQFFGPGTRLTVL.

J is TRBJ2-7 and V is TRBV30; no clear D. CDR3 length: 14 amino acids. V shed 0 bases and J shed 9 bases, with 18 bases lying between them. Germline loops: CDR1 GTSNPN, CDR2 SVGIG (reference sequence). The CDR3 sequence: CAWSVSRQTPGQYF. DNA of the CDR3: TGTGCCTGGAGTGTTTCCCGGCAGACACCTGGGCAGTACTTC.

In this sample, this clonotype turned up many times. The chain joins TRBV6-2 or TRBV6-3 to TRBJ2-1, with a possible D match to TRBD2 (6 bases). Per the germline V gene, CDR1 is MNHEY and CDR2 is SVGEGT. The length of the CDR3 is 14 residues. The ends were cut back, 2 bases at V and 6 bases at J, with 11 bases in the middle. CDR3 nucleotides: TGTGCCAGCAGTTACAGGGAGGAGGGCAATGAGCAGTTCTTC. This encodes CASSYREEGNEQFF.

This clonotype was counted ten times or more. The rearrangement links TRBV12-3 or TRBV12-4 to TRBJ2-5, with D unresolved. With 5 bases removed from V and 5 bases from J, the gap between germline ends came to 12 bases. The CDR3 length is 13 residues. The CDR3 bases are TGTGCCAGCAGTAATCCCGGACGGGAGACCCAGTACTTC. Translated, it gives CASSNPGRETQYF.